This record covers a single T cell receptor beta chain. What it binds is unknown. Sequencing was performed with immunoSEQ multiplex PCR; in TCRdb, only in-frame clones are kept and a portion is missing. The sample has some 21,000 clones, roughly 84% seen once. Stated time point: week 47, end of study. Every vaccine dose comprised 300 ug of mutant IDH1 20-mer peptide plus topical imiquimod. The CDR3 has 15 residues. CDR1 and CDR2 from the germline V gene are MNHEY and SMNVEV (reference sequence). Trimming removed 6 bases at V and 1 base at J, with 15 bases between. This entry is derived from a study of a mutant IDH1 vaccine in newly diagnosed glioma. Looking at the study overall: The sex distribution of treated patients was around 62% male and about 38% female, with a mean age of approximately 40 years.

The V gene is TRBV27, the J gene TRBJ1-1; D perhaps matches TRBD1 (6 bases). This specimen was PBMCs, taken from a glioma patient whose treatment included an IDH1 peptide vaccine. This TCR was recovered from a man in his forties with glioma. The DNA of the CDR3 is TGTGCCAGCAGACGCTCCCAACAGGGGAACACTGAAGCTTTCTTT. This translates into CASRRSQQGNTEAFF.